A selection of T cell receptor beta chains follows, all from one sample in a study of PD-1 blockade in classical Hodgkin lymphoma. Libraries were prepared by immunoSEQ multiplex PCR; TCRdb keeps only in-frame clonotypes and omits some of them. The table lists almost 85,000 clones, under 90% of them singletons. The starting material was peripheral blood mononuclear cells (PBMCs), obtained at baseline. These receptor sequences come from a human donor with classical Hodgkin lymphoma. The CDR3 runs from the conserved cysteine through the conserved F or W. The D gene is left open where the match is weak. For some rows the clone size is stated as once, few or many, or as a class when expanded; others skip it.

TRBJ2-7,TRBD2,TRBV4-1,-,CASSQGGNGRGSYEQYF,TGCGCCAGCAGCCAAGGGGGAAACGGGAGGGGTTCCTACGAGCAGTACTTC
TRBJ2-2,-,TRBV6-4,-,CASTANPGSGELFF,TGTGCCAGCACGGCCAACCCGGGGTCCGGGGAGTTGTTTTTT
TRBJ2-5,-,TRBV19,-,CASSGGVRTETQYF,TGTGCCAGTAGTGGCGGTGTTCGGACGGAGACCCAGTACTTC
TRBJ2-1,TRBD2,TRBV4-2,-,CASSQGWGGNEQFF,TGTGCCAGCAGCCAAGGGTGGGGGGGCAATGAGCAGTTCTTC
TRBJ2-7,TRBD2,TRBV7-9,-,CASSLVTSGNYEQYF,TGTGCCAGCAGCTTAGTAACTAGCGGGAACTACGAGCAGTACTTC
TRBJ2-1,TRBD2,TRBV5-6,-,CASSPPSGNIKNEQFF,TGTGCCAGCAGCCCCCCGAGCGGGAATATAAAAAATGAGCAGTTCTTC
TRBJ2-5,-,TRBV15,-,CATSRVQTETQYF,TGTGCCACCAGCAGAGTACAGACGGAGACCCAGTACTTC
TRBJ2-5,TRBD1,TRBV4-1,-,CASSQRDRGQETQYF,TGCGCCAGCAGCCAAAGGGACAGGGGGCAAGAGACCCAGTACTTC
TRBJ1-2,-,TRBV6-5,few,CASRGTPTNYGYTF,TGTGCCAGCAGGGGGACACCTACTAACTATGGCTACACCTTC
TRBJ2-7,TRBD2,TRBV4-1,-,CASSQRGGGLAGLEQYF,TGCGCCAGCAGCCAGAGGGGTGGGGGCCTAGCGGGACTCGAGCAGTACTTC
TRBJ1-5,-,TRBV6-5,-,CASSYRGNSNQPQHF,TGTGCCAGCAGTTACCGGGGAAATTCGAATCAGCCCCAGCATTTT
TRBJ2-1,-,TRBV18,-,CASSPRLAGGTEEQFF,TGTGCCAGCTCACCACGGTTGGCGGGTGGGACTGAGGAGCAGTTCTTC
TRBJ2-3,-,TRBV2,-,CASTLAVSTDTQYF,TGTGCCAGCACCTTAGCGGTTAGCACAGATACGCAGTATTTT
TRBJ2-2,-,TRBV2,-,CASRRDGDITGELFF,TGTGCCAGCCGCCGGGACGGAGATATCACCGGGGAGCTGTTTTTT
TRBJ2-1,-,TRBV6-4,-,CASSDLVGGEQFF,TGTGCCAGCAGTGACTTGGTGGGCGGTGAGCAGTTCTTC
TRBJ1-1,TRBD1,TRBV30,-,CAWGTGMNTEAFF,TGTGCCTGGGGGACAGGGATGAACACTGAAGCTTTCTTT
TRBJ2-7,-,TRBV5-6,-,CASSPPRYEQYF,TGTGCCAGCAGCCCCCCTCGCTACGAGCAGTACTTC
TRBJ2-5,TRBD2,TRBV27,once,CASRGLAGAGDQETQYF,TGTGCCAGCAGGGGACTAGCGGGAGCTGGGGACCAAGAGACCCAGTACTTC
TRBJ1-2,TRBD1,TRBV30,-,CACNTGGFNYGYTF,TGTGCCTGTAACACAGGGGGTTTTAACTATGGCTACACCTTC
TRBJ1-1,-,TRBV20-1,-,CSARIGAFF,TGCAGTGCTAGGATAGGAGCTTTCTTT
TRBJ2-2,-,TRBV7-9,-,CASTHQQRANTGELFF,TGTGCCAGCACCCACCAACAGCGGGCGAACACCGGGGAGCTGTTTTTT
TRBJ1-1,-,TRBV20-1,few,CSAAKNTEAFF,TGCAGTGCCGCAAAGAACACTGAAGCTTTCTTT
TRBJ1-2,TRBD1,TRBV25-1,-,CASSESGTVYGYTF,TGTGCCAGCAGTGAATCCGGGACAGTTTATGGCTACACCTTC
TRBJ1-1,-,TRBV28,-,CASSVTDTEAFF,TGTGCCAGCAGCGTAACGGACACTGAAGCTTTCTTT
TRBJ1-2,-,TRBV30,-,CAWRVFQGGGLGYGYTF,TGTGCCTGGAGAGTTTTCCAGGGAGGGGGATTAGGCTATGGCTACACCTTC